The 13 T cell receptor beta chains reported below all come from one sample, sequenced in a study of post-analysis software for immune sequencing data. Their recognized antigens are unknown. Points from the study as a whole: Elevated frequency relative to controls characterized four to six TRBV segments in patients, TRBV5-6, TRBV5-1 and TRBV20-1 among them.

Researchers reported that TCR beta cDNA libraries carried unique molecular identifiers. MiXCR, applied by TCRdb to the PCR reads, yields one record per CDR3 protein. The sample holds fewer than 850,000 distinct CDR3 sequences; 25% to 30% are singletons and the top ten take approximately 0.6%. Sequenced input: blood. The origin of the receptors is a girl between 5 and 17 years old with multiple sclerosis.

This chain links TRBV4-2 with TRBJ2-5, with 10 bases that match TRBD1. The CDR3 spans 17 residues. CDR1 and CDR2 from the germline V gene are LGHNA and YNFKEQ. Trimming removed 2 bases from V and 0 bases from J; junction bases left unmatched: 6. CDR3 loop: CASSQWGQGFNQETQYF. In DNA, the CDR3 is TGTGCCAGCAGCCAATGGGGACAGGGGTTTAACCAAGAGACCCAGTACTTC.

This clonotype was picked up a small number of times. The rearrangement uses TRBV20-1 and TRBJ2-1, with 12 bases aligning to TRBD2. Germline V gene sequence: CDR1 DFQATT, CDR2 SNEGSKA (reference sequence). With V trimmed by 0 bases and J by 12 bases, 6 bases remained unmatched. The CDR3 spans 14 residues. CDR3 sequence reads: CSARESSGRVRQFF. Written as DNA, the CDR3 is TGCAGTGCTAGAGAGTCTAGCGGGAGGGTAAGGCAGTTCTTC.

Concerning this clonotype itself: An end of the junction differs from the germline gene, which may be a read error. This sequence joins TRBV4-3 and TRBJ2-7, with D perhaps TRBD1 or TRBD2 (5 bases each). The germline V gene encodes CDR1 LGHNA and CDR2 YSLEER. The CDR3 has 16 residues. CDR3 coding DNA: TGCGCCAGCAGCCAAGCATTTGGGGGAACCCCCTACGAGCGGTACTTC. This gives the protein CASSQAFGGTPYERYF.

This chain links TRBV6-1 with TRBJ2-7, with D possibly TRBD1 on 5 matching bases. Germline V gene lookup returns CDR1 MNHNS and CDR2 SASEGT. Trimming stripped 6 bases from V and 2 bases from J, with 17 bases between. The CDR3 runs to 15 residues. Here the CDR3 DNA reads TGTGCCAGCAGGCCCTCCCCCGGCAGGGCCTACGAGCAGTACTTC. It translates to CASRPSPGRAYEQYF.

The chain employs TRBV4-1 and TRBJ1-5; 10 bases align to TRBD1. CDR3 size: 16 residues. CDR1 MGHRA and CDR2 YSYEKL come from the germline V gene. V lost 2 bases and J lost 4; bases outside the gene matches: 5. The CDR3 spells CASSQPGQGTNQPQHF. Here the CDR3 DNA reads TGCGCCAGCAGCCAACCGGGACAGGGGACTAATCAGCCCCAGCATTTT.

The CDR3 reads CASSWPRGGGEQYF. CDR3 bases: TGTGCCAGCAGTTGGCCCCGGGGTGGAGGCGAGCAGTACTTC. This chain uses TRBV6-2 or TRBV6-3 with TRBJ2-7, with a possible D match to TRBD2 (5 bases). V dropped 4 bases and J dropped 6 bases, with 16 bases sitting between them. This CDR3 comprises 14 residues. CDR1 and CDR2 (germline): MNHEY, SVGEGT.

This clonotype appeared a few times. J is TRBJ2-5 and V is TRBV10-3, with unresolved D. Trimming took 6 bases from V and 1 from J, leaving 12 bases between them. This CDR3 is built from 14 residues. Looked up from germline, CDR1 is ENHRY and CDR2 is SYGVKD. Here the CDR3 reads CAISPAAIQETQYF. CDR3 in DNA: TGTGCCATCAGCCCTGCTGCGATCCAAGAGACCCAGTACTTC.

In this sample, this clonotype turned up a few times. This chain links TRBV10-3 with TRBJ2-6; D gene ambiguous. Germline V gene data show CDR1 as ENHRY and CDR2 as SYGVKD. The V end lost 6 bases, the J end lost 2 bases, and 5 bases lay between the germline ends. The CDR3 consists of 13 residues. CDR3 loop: CAIREPGANVLTF. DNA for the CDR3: TGTGCCATCAGGGAGCCTGGGGCCAACGTCCTGACTTTC.

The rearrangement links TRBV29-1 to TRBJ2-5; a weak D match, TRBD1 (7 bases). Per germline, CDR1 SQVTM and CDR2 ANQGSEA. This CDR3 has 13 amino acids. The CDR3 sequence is CIARQGGQETQYF. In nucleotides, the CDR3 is TGCATAGCCCGCCAGGGGGGTCAAGAGACCCAGTACTTC.

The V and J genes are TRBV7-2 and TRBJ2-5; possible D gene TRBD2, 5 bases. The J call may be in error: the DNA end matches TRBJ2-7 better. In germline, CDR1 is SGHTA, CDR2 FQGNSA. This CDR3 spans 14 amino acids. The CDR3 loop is CTSSLALATYEQYF. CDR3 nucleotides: TGTACCAGCAGCTTAGCCCTAGCTACCTACGAGCAGTACTTC.

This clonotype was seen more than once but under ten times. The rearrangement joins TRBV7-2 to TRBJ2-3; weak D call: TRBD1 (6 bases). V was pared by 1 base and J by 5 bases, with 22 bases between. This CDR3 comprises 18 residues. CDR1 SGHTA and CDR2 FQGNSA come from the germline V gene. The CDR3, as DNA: TGTGCCAGCAGCTTAGTAGGGTCCGGGACACTGGGCTTAGATACGCAGTATTTT. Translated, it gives CASSLVGSGTLGLDTQYF. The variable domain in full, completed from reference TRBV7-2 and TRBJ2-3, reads GAGVSQSPSNKVTEKGKDVELRCDPISGHTALYWYRQSLGQGLEFLIYFQGNSAPDKSGLPSDRFSAERTGGSVSTLTIQRTQQEDSAVYLCASSLVGSGTLGLDTQYFGPGTRLTVL.

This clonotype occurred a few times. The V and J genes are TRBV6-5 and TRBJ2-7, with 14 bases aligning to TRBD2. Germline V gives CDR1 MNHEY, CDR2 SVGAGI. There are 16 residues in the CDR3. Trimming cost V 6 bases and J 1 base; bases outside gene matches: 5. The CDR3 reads CASSRRLAGGSYEQYF. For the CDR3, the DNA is TGTGCCAGCAGCCGAAGACTAGCGGGAGGGTCCTACGAGCAGTACTTC.

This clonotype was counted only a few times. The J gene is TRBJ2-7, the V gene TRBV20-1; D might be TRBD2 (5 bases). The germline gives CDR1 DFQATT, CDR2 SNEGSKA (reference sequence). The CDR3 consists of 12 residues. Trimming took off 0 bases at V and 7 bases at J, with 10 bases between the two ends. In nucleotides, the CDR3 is TGCAGTGCTAGAGATAAAACGGGAGAGCAGTACTTC. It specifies CSARDKTGEQYF.